These T cell receptor beta chains were read from a single sample in a study of PD-L1 blockade in urothelial cancer. The repertoire was sequenced with immunoSEQ multiplex PCR; TCRdb's copy has only in-frame clones and lacks some. Of some 52,000 clones listed, about 80% are singletons. Sequencing used PBMCs, obtained around atezolizumab (anti-PD-L1) treatment. These receptors were obtained from an older man with urothelial cancer. Both conserved end residues are part of each CDR3. Fields, in order: J gene, V gene, clone size, D gene, CDR3 DNA, CDR3 protein. D genes are given only for firm matches. For some rows the clone size is stated as once, few or many, or as a class when expanded; others skip it.

TRBJ1-1 | TRBV27 | . | . | TGTGCCAGCAGTCCGGACTGGCGGAGCACTGAAGCTTTCTTT | CASSPDWRSTEAFF
TRBJ1-1 | TRBV18 | . | TRBD1 | TGTGCCAGCTCCCCTAAGGGGGCAGAAGCTTTCTTT | CASSPKGAEAFF
TRBJ1-1 | TRBV28 | once | . | TGTGCCACACAACCCACCTTGGGCAGACCTTCGGGGACTGAAGCTTTCTTT | CATQPTLGRPSGTEAFF
TRBJ2-6 | TRBV19 | . | TRBD1 | TGTGCCAGTAGTCAACTTACAGGGGGCTCTGGGGCCAACGTCCTGACTTTC | CASSQLTGGSGANVLTF
TRBJ1-2 | TRBV7-9 | once | . | TGTGCCAGCAGTAGCCAAGGGGTTGAAGGCTACACCTTC | CASSSQGVEGYTF
TRBJ1-6 | TRBV7-2 | . | TRBD1 | TGTGCCAGCAGCGGGAGACAGGGGAATTCACCCCTCCACTTT | CASSGRQGNSPLHF
TRBJ1-6 | TRBV7-8 | . | TRBD1 | TGTGCCAGCAGCTTCCTAGGACAGGGGGCTCCTAATTCACCCCTCCACTTT | CASSFLGQGAPNSPLHF
TRBJ1-1 | TRBV6-1 | . | . | TGTGCCAGCAGTGAAGCGCGCATGGCTGAAGCTTTCTTT | CASSEARMAEAFF
TRBJ2-1 | TRBV7-2 | . | TRBD1 | TGTGCCAGCAGCTTACAGGGGGCGAACTACAATGAGCAGTTCTTC | CASSLQGANYNEQFF
TRBJ1-1 | TRBV7-6 | . | TRBD1 | TGTGCCAGCAGCTTAGACCGGGACAGGGGTAACACTGAAGCTTTCTTT | CASSLDRDRGNTEAFF
TRBJ2-3 | TRBV9 | few | . | TGTGCCAGCAGCGTAGTAGGCCAGCTATCCGCGACTAGCACAGATACGCAGTATTTT | CASSVVGQLSATSTDTQYF